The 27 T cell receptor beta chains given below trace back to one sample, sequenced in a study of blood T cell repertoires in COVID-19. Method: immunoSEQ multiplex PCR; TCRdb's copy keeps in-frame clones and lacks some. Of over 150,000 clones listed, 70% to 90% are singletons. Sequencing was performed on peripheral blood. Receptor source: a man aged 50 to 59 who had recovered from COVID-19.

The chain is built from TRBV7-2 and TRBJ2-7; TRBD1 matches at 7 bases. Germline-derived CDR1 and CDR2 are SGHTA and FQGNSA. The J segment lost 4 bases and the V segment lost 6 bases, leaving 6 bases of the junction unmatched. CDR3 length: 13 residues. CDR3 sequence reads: CASSRDREYEQYF. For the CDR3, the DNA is TGTGCCAGCAGTCGAGACAGGGAGTACGAGCAGTACTTC.

DNA for the CDR3: TGTGCCAGCAGCACCTTAGCGGGGGGGCCGATCGGGGAGCTGTTTTTT. Residues: CASSTLAGGPIGELFF. The rearrangement uses TRBV11-2 and TRBJ2-2, with 11 bases fitting TRBD2. Germline CDR1 SGHAT, CDR2 FQNNGV. The CDR3 sequence is 16 residues long. V was clipped by 5 bases and J by 7 bases; unmatched bases: 9.

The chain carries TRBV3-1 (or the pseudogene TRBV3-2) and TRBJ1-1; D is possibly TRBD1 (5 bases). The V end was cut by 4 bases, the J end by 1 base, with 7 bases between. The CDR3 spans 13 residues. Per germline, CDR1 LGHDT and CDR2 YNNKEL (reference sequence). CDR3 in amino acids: CASSRTGNTEAFF. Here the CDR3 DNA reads TGTGCCAGCAGCCGAACAGGGAACACTGAAGCTTTCTTT.

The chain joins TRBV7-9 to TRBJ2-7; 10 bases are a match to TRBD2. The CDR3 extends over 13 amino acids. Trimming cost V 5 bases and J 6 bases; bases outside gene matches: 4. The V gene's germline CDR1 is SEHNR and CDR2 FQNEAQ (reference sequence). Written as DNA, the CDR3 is TGTGCCAGCAGCCCAGGACTAGCGGCCGAGCAGTACTTC. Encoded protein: CASSPGLAAEQYF.

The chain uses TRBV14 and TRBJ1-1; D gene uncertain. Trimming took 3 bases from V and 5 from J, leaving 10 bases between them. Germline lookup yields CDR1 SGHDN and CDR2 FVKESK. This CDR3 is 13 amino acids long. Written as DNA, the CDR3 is TGTGCCAGCAGCCACGGGTTACGAACTGAAGCTTTCTTT. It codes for CASSHGLRTEAFF.

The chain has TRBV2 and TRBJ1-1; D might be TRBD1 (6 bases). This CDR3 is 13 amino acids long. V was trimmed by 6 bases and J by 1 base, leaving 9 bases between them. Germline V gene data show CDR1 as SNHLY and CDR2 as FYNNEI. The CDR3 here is CASRRQANTEAFF. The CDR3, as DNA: TGTGCCAGCAGAAGACAGGCGAACACTGAAGCTTTCTTT.

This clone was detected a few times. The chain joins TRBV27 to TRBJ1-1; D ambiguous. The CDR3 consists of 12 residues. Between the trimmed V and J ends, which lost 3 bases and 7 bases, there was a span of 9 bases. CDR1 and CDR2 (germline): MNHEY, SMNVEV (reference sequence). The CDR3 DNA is TGTGCCAGCAGTTTTCCCGGAGGTGAAGCTTTCTTT. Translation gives CASSFPGGEAFF.

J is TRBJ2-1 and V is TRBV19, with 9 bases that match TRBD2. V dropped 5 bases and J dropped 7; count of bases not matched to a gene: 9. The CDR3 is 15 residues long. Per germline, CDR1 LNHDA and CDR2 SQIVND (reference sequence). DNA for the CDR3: TGTGCCAGTAGTCTTAGCGGGGGCCGACCAAATGAGCAGTTCTTC. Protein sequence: CASSLSGGRPNEQFF. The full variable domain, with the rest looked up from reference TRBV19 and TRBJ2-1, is DGGITQSPKYLFRKEGQNVTLSCEQNLNHDAMYWYRQDPGQGLRLIYYSQIVNDFQKGDIAEGYSVSREKKESFPLTVTSAQKNPTAFYLCASSLSGGRPNEQFFGPGTRLTVL.

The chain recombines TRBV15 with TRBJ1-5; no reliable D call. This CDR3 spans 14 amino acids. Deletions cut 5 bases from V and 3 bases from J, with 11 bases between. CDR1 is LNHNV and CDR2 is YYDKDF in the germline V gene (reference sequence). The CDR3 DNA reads TGTGCCACCAGCCCCGGGAATTACAATCAGCCCCAGCATTTT. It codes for CATSPGNYNQPQHF. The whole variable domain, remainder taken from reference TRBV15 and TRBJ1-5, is DAMVIQNPRYQVTQFGKPVTLSCSQTLNHNVMYWYQQKSSQAPKLLFHYYDKDFNNEADTPDNFQSRRPNTSFCFLDIRSPGLGDTAMYLCATSPGNYNQPQHFGDGTRLSIL.

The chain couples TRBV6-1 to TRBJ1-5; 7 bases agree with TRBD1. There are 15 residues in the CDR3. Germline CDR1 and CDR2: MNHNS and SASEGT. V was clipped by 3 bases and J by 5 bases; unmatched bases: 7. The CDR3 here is CASSDESGGYQPQHF. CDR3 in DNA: TGTGCCAGCAGTGATGAGTCAGGGGGGTATCAGCCCCAGCATTTT.

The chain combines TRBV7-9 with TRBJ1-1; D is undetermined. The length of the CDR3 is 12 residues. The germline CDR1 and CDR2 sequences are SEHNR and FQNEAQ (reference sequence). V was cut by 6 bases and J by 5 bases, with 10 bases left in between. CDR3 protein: CASSHQVTEAFF. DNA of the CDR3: TGTGCCAGCAGTCATCAGGTGACTGAAGCTTTCTTT.

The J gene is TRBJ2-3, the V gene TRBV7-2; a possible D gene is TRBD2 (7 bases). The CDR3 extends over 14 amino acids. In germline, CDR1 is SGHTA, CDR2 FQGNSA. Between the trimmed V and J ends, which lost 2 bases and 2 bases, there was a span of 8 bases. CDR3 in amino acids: CASSLRGATDTQYF. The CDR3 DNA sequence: TGTGCCAGCAGCTTACGGGGGGCCACAGATACGCAGTATTTT.

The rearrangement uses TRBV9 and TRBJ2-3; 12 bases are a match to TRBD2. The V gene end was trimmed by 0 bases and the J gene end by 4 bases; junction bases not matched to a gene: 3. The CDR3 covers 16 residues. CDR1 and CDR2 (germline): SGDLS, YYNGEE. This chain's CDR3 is CASSVDLAGGSDTQYF. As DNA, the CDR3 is TGTGCCAGCAGCGTAGATCTAGCGGGAGGGTCAGATACGCAGTATTTT.

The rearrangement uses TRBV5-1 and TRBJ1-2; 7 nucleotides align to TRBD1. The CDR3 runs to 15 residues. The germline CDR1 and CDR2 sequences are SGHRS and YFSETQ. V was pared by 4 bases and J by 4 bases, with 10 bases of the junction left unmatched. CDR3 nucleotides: TGCGCCAGCAGCCCCCGGGTGGGGGACAGCTATGGCTACACCTTC. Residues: CASSPRVGDSYGYTF.

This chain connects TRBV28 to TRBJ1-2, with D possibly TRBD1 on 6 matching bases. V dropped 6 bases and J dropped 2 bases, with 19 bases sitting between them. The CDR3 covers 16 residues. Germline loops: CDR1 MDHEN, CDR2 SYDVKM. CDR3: CASSPGGGKGNYGYTF. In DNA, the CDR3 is TGTGCCAGCAGCCCGGGGGGGGGCAAGGGGAACTATGGCTACACCTTC.

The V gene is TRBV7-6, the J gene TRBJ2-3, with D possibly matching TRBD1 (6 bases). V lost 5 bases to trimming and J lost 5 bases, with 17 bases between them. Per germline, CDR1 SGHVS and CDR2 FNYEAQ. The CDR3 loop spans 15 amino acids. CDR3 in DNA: TGTGCCAGCAGCCTACGGGACAATGATCTAGATACGCAGTATTTT. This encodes CASSLRDNDLDTQYF. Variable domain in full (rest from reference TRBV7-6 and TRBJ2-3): GAGVSQSPRYKVTKRGQDVALRCDPISGHVSLYWYRQALGQGPEFLTYFNYEAQQDKSGLPNDRFSAERPEGSISTLTIQRTEQRDSAMYRCASSLRDNDLDTQYFGPGTRLTVL.

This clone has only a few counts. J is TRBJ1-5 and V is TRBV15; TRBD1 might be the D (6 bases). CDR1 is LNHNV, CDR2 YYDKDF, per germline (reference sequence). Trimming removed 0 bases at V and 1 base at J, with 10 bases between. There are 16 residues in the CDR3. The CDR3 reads CATSRDRGGSNQPQHF. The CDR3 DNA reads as TGTGCCACCAGCAGAGACAGGGGTGGGAGCAATCAGCCCCAGCATTTT.

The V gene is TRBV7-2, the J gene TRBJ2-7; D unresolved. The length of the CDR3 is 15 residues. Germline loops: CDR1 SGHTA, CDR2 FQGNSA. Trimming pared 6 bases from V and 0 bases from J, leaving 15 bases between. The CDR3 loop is CASSRSTSSSYEQYF. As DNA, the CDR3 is TGTGCCAGCAGTCGATCGACTTCGAGCTCCTACGAGCAGTACTTC. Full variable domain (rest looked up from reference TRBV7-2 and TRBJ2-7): GAGVSQSPSNKVTEKGKDVELRCDPISGHTALYWYRQSLGQGLEFLIYFQGNSAPDKSGLPSDRFSAERTGGSVSTLTIQRTQQEDSAVYLCASSRSTSSSYEQYFGPGTRLTVT.

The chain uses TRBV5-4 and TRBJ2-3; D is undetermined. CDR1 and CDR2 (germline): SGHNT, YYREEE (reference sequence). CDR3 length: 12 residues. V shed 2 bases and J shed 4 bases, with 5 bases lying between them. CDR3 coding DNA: TGTGCCAGCAGCTTTCGGGCAGATACGCAGTATTTT. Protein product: CASSFRADTQYF.

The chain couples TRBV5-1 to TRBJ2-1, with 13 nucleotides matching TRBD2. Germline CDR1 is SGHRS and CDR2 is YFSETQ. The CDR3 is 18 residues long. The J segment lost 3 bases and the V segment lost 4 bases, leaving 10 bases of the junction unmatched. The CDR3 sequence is CASSPGGLAGESYNEQFF. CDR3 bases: TGCGCCAGCAGCCCGGGAGGACTAGCGGGAGAGAGCTACAATGAGCAGTTCTTC. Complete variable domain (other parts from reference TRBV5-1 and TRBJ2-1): KAGVTQTPRYLIKTRGQQVTLSCSPISGHRSVSWYQQTPGQGLQFLFEYFSETQRNKGNFPGRFSGRQFSNSRSEMNVSTLELGDSALYLCASSPGGLAGESYNEQFFGPGTRLTVL.

The DNA of the CDR3 is TGTGCCAGCAGTATACAGGGGGCGCGGGGCTACACCTTC. It is translated as CASSIQGARGYTF. This chain connects TRBV28 to TRBJ1-2; 9 nucleotides line up with TRBD1. The CDR3 consists of 13 residues. With 5 bases clipped from V and 8 bases from J, the junction kept 6 bases outside the gene matches. Germline V CDR1 and CDR2: MDHEN, SYDVKM.

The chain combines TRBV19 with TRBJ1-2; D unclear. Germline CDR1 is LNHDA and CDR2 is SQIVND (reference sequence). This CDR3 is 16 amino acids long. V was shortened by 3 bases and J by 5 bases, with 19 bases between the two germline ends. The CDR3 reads CASSMGSDVGSYGYTF. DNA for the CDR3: TGTGCCAGTAGTATGGGGTCCGACGTGGGGAGTTATGGCTACACCTTC.

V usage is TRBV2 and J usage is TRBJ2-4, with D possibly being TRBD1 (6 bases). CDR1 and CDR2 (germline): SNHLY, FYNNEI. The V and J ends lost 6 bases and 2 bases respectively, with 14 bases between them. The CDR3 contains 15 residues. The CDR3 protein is CASSPGTYPKNIQYF. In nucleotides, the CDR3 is TGTGCCAGCAGCCCCGGGACATACCCCAAAAACATTCAGTACTTC.

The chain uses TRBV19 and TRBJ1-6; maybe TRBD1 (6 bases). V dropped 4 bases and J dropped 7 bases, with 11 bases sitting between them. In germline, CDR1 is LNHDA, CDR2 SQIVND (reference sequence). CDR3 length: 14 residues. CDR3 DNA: TGTGCCAGTAGTAATGGACAGACGAATTCACCCCTCCACTTT. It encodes CASSNGQTNSPLHF.

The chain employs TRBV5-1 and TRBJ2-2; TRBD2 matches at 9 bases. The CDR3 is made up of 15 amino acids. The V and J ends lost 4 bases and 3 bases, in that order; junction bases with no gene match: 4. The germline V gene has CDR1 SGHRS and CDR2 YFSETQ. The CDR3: CASSPTSGYTGELFF. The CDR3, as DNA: TGCGCCAGCAGCCCGACTAGCGGTTACACCGGGGAGCTGTTTTTT.

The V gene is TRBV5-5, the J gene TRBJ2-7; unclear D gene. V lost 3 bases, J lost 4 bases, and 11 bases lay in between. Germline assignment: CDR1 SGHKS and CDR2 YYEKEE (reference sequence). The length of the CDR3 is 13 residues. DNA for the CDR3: TGTGCCAGCAGCTCCTACAGATTTTACGAGCAGTACTTC. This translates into CASSSYRFYEQYF.

The CDR3 is CASSLGLNTEAFF. In DNA, the CDR3 is TGTGCCAGCAGTTTAGGGCTGAACACTGAAGCTTTCTTT. This chain links TRBV12-3 or TRBV12-4 with TRBJ1-1; D call uncertain. The CDR3 loop spans 13 amino acids. V lost 1 base and J 0 bases, leaving 3 bases between the germline ends.